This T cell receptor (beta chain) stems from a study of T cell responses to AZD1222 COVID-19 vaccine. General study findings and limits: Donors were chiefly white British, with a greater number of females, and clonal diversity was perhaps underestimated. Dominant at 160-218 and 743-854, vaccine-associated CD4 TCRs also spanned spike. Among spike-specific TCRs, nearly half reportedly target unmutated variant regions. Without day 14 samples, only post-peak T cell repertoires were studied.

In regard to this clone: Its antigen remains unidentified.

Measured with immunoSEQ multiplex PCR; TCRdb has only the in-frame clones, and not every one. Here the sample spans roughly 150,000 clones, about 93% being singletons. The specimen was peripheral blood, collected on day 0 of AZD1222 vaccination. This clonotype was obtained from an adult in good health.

In nucleotides, the CDR3 is TGTGCCAGCAGTACTCCCTTGGGCCACGAGCAGTACTTC. Amino acids: CASSTPLGHEQYF. The chain recombines TRBV6-2 or TRBV6-3 with TRBJ2-7; no clear D gene. The CDR3 consists of 13 residues. Germline V gene lookup returns CDR1 MNHEY and CDR2 SVGEGT. The V end lost 5 bases, the J end lost 5 bases, and 13 bases lay between the germline ends.